A single sample gave rise to the 8 T cell receptor beta chains below, sequenced in a study of blood T cell repertoires in COVID-19. Profiled with immunoSEQ multiplex PCR; TCRdb holds only in-frame clones, not every one. Altogether 55,000 to 80,000 clones are present, over 70% being singletons, with the ten largest covering 2% to 2.5%. Sequencing was performed on peripheral blood. These receptors were collected from a human donor in a cohort sampled during active COVID-19.

This sequence joins TRBV4-2 and TRBJ2-2; a possible D gene is TRBD1 (5 bases). This CDR3 is built from 18 residues. Per the germline V gene, CDR1 is LGHNA and CDR2 is YNFKEQ. Trimming removed 2 bases at V and 0 bases at J, with 16 bases between. The CDR3 nucleotides read TGTGCCAGCAGCCAACCTGTGGGGCGGAGCCCGAACACCGGGGAGCTGTTTTTT. This translates into CASSQPVGRSPNTGELFF.

The rearrangement links TRBV5-1 to TRBJ2-6; D might be TRBD2 (5 bases). This CDR3 region has 15 residues. Looked up from germline, CDR1 is SGHRS and CDR2 is YFSETQ. Trimming took 0 bases from V and 6 from J, leaving 10 bases between them. The CDR3 sequence is CASSLGGNEANVLTF. The CDR3 coding sequence is TGCGCCAGCAGCTTGGGAGGGAATGAGGCCAACGTCCTGACTTTC.

The CDR3 DNA reads as TGCGCCAGCAGCTTGGGAGCGGGAGGGATCCAAGAGACCCAGTACTTC. It yields the protein CASSLGAGGIQETQYF. The rearrangement uses TRBV5-1 and TRBJ2-5, with 10 bases matching TRBD2. Per germline, CDR1 SGHRS and CDR2 YFSETQ. Trimming at V came to 0 bases and at J to 1 base, leaving 3 bases not matched to a gene. The CDR3 loop spans 16 amino acids. The full variable domain, rest sourced from reference TRBV5-1 and TRBJ2-5, is KAGVTQTPRYLIKTRGQQVTLSCSPISGHRSVSWYQQTPGQGLQFLFEYFSETQRNKGNFPGRFSGRQFSNSRSEMNVSTLELGDSALYLCASSLGAGGIQETQYFGPGTRLLVL.

The chain combines TRBV24-1 with TRBJ1-2; D is perhaps TRBD1 (5 bases). The CDR3 is 14 amino acids. Between the trimmed V and J ends, which lost 6 bases and 2 bases, there was a span of 12 bases. Germline assignment: CDR1 KGHDR and CDR2 SFDVKD. Here the CDR3 reads CATSSRSGNYGYTF. DNA of the CDR3: TGTGCCACCAGTAGCCGGTCAGGGAACTATGGCTACACCTTC.

The chain employs TRBV14 and TRBJ2-1, with 14 nucleotides matching TRBD2. This CDR3 contains 15 residues. With V trimmed by 4 bases and J by 7 bases, 3 bases remained unmatched. Germline V gives CDR1 SGHDN, CDR2 FVKESK. The DNA of the CDR3 is TGTGCCAGCAGCCGGACTAGCGGGGGGAGGAATGAGCAGTTCTTC. It is translated as CASSRTSGGRNEQFF.

V and J are TRBV4-2 and TRBJ1-3; D is unclear. This CDR3 has 15 residues. Germline values: CDR1 LGHNA, CDR2 YNFKEQ. V was pared by 0 bases and J by 4 bases, with 10 bases between. This CDR3 is CASSQERLQGNTIYF. CDR3 DNA sequence: TGTGCCAGCAGCCAAGAAAGGTTACAGGGAAACACCATATATTTT.

The chain carries TRBV6-1 and TRBJ2-7; D perhaps matches TRBD1 (6 bases). In germline, CDR1 is MNHNS, CDR2 SASEGT. The CDR3 has 12 residues. The V gene lost 3 bases and the J gene lost 5 bases, with 8 bases spanning the gap. In nucleotides, the CDR3 is TGTGCCAGCAGTGACAGGGGCCACGAGCAGTACTTC. Protein product: CASSDRGHEQYF.

This clone was picked up one time. The chain uses TRBV19 and TRBJ1-3; D not certain. The length of the CDR3 is 14 residues. In germline, CDR1 is LNHDA, CDR2 SQIVND (reference sequence). V was shortened by 5 bases and J by 0 bases, with 8 bases between the two germline ends. CDR3 protein: CASSLGNSGNTIYF. CDR3 sequence (DNA): TGTGCCAGTAGTCTCGGGAACTCTGGAAACACCATATATTTT.